These T cell receptor beta chains were read from a single sample in a study of T cell changes during pregnancy in multiple sclerosis. Generated by immunoSEQ multiplex PCR, the TCRdb table keeps only in-frame clones and is missing some. Altogether approximately 100,000 clones are present, 92% being singletons, with the ten largest covering approximately 2.2%. Specimen: peripheral blood, collected after pregnancy. The source of these receptors is a female donor in good health, enrolled as a control in a pregnancy study. CDR3s include the opening cysteine and the closing phenylalanine or tryptophan. A D gene is named only where the DNA matches it firmly. Not every row has a clone size; where given, it reads once, few, many or a size class.

TRBV27	-	-	TRBJ2-5	TGTGCCAGCAGTTTCCGAGAGACCCAGTACTTC	CASSFRETQYF
TRBV19	-	-	TRBJ1-1	TGTGCCAGTAGTATAGGGGGGGGCTACACTGAAGCTTTCTTT	CASSIGGGYTEAFF
TRBV11-2	-	-	TRBJ2-7	TGTGCCAGCATCACTCTAAACCGTCGCCCCTACGAGCAGTACTTC	CASITLNRRPYEQYF
TRBV11-2	TRBD1	once	TRBJ2-1	TGTGCCAGCAGCTTAGATCGGGGACAGGGAGGCAATGAGCAGTTCTTC	CASSLDRGQGGNEQFF
TRBV4-1	-	few	TRBJ1-1	TGCGCCAGCAGCCAAGGGCAGTTGAACACTGAAGCTTTCTTT	CASSQGQLNTEAFF
TRBV6-4	TRBD1	few	TRBJ1-6	TGTGCCACCGGGACAGGTGGTGATAATTCACCCCTCCACTTT	CATGTGGDNSPLHF
TRBV5-6	-	-	TRBJ1-4	TGTGCCAGCAGCTTGGTGGACAGTGAAAAACTGTTTTTT	CASSLVDSEKLFF
TRBV29-1	-	-	TRBJ1-1	TGCAGCGTTGAAGGGAGGGGAGGTGAAGCTTTCTTT	CSVEGRGGEAFF
TRBV5-1	TRBD2	-	TRBJ2-3	TGCGCCAGCACCGAAAGCGGGAGATATTTGGATACGCAGTATTTT	CASTESGRYLDTQYF
TRBV28	-	-	TRBJ2-7	TGTGCCAGCAGCCGCAGGGGGGCGACCTACGAGCAGTACTTC	CASSRRGATYEQYF
TRBV27	-	-	TRBJ1-1	TGTGCCAGCAGTTTAGGGGGGAGTGTGACTGAAGCTTTCTTT	CASSLGGSVTEAFF
TRBV5-4	TRBD2	once	TRBJ2-7	TGTGCCAGCAGCTTGGAAACTAGCGGGGGGGCTCAGCAGTACTTC	CASSLETSGGAQQYF
TRBV7-9	TRBD2	-	TRBJ2-1	TGTGCCAGCAGCCCCCCCGGACTAGCGGGAGGGAATGAGCAGTTCTTC	CASSPPGLAGGNEQFF
TRBV5-4	-	-	TRBJ2-5	TGTGCCAGCAGCGAGGCCCCCCAAGAGACCCAGTACTTC	CASSEAPQETQYF
TRBV6-1	TRBD1	-	TRBJ1-1	TGTGCCAGCAATTTGTACAGGGGTAAGGACACTGAAGCTTTCTTT	CASNLYRGKDTEAFF
TRBV27	-	-	TRBJ1-5	TGTGCCAGCAGTTTAATGGCAGGTGCAGAGCCCCAGCATTTT	CASSLMAGAEPQHF
TRBV6-5	-	-	TRBJ1-1	TGTGCCAGCACCCAACGGGGGGGGGCCACTGAAGCTTTCTTT	CASTQRGGATEAFF
TRBV7-8	-	-	TRBJ1-1	TGTGCCAGCAGCCCCCCATTCCCGAACTTCGGGGGTGTAGGGACTGAAGCTTTCTTT	CASSPPFPNFGGVGTEAFF
TRBV9	TRBD1	-	TRBJ2-1	TGTGCCAGCAGCAGTCGTTCCGGGACAGTCTACAATGAGCAGTTCTTC	CASSSRSGTVYNEQFF
TRBV5-4	TRBD2	-	TRBJ2-1	TGTGCCAGCAGCTTCCGGACTAGCGGGAGATTAGATGAGCAGTTCTTC	CASSFRTSGRLDEQFF
TRBV6-5	TRBD1	-	TRBJ1-4	TGTGCCAGCAGTTACTCGGCCGGGACAGGGAGTGAAAAACTGTTTTTT	CASSYSAGTGSEKLFF
TRBV28	TRBD1	-	TRBJ1-2	TGTGCCAGCAGTCCTCGGGACAGGGTTAAGGTGGGCTATGGCTACACCTTC	CASSPRDRVKVGYGYTF
TRBV6-5	-	-	TRBJ1-6	TGTGCCAGCAGCCGCGGGGTGGCAGGGACCTCACCCCTCCACTTT	CASSRGVAGTSPLHF
TRBV29-1	-	-	TRBJ2-1	TGCAGCGTTGATAGGGGGTCTCCCAATGAGCAGTTCTTC	CSVDRGSPNEQFF
TRBV19	TRBD1	-	TRBJ1-5	TGTGCCAGTAGTATAACGGGACAGGGGAACAATCAGCCCCAGCATTTT	CASSITGQGNNQPQHF
TRBV19	TRBD1	-	TRBJ1-5	TGTGCCAGTTCCCTGAGGGGGCGCAATCAGCCCCAGCATTTT	CASSLRGRNQPQHF
TRBV29-1	-	-	TRBJ2-5	TGCAGCGTTGAGGGGCATAACCAAGAGACCCAGTACTTC	CSVEGHNQETQYF
TRBV19	TRBD1	-	TRBJ1-2	TGTGCCAGTAGTAATCAGGCAGGGGGAATCTATGGCTACACCTTC	CASSNQAGGIYGYTF
TRBV6-1	-	-	TRBJ2-7	TGTGCCAGCAACTGGGAACAGGGAAAATACGAGCAGTACTTC	CASNWEQGKYEQYF
TRBV28	TRBD2	-	TRBJ2-7	TGTGCCAGCACCCGGGGGCTAGCGGGCTACGAGCAGTACTTC	CASTRGLAGYEQYF
TRBV7-9	TRBD2	once	TRBJ2-1	TGTGCCAGCAGCCCCTTGGGGCAGAGGAGCGGGAGGGAATTCAATGAGCAGTTCTTC	CASSPLGQRSGREFNEQFF
TRBV11-2	-	-	TRBJ1-1	TGTGCCACCGTGGGGCTTTCAAACACTGAAGCTTTCTTT	CATVGLSNTEAFF
TRBV6-5	TRBD1	-	TRBJ1-2	TGTGCCAGCAGTTACGGACAGGGCGGAGGCTACACCTTC	CASSYGQGGGYTF
TRBV9	TRBD1	-	TRBJ1-3	TGTGCCAGCAGCGCTACGGACAGGGAATACAACACCATATATTTT	CASSATDREYNTIYF
TRBV5-4	-	once	TRBJ2-2	TGTGCCAGCAGCTTGGTGGCCTCCACCGGGGAGCTGTTTTTT	CASSLVASTGELFF
TRBV19	TRBD1	-	TRBJ1-2	TGTGCCAGCAGGGACAGGGGGAAAACTAGGTATGGCTACACCTTC	CASRDRGKTRYGYTF
TRBV6-4	-	-	TRBJ1-1	TGTGCCAGCAGTGAGGTGGGGGGAGATCCCACTGAAGCTTTCTTT	CASSEVGGDPTEAFF
TRBV11-2	-	once	TRBJ1-6	TGTGCCAGCAGCTTAGATCTTCCCCCGAATTCACCCCTCCACTTT	CASSLDLPPNSPLHF
TRBV12-5	TRBD1	-	TRBJ2-3	TGTGCTAGTGGTTCAGGGGGCTGGGCAGATACGCAGTATTTT	CASGSGGWADTQYF
TRBV7-8	TRBD2	-	TRBJ2-4	TGTGCCAGCAGCCGGGACTACCCGAACATTCAGTACTTC	CASSRDYPNIQYF
TRBV27	-	-	TRBJ1-1	TGTGCCAGCAGTCCCAATCACAGGGAGGAAGCTTTCTTT	CASSPNHREEAFF
TRBV18	-	-	TRBJ1-6	TGTGCCAGCTCACCAAATGAGGCTGCCTATAATTCACCCCTCCACTTT	CASSPNEAAYNSPLHF
TRBV10-3	TRBD2	-	TRBJ2-1	TGTGCCATCATGCGCCAGCGGGAGGAGAATGAGCAGTTCTTC	CAIMRQREENEQFF
TRBV10-2	-	-	TRBJ2-1	TGCGCCAGCAGGGTAATGGACTTAGGGATCAATGAGCAGTTCTTC	CASRVMDLGINEQFF
TRBV18	-	-	TRBJ1-2	TGTGCCAGCTCCGGGGTAGGCGATGGCTACACCTTC	CASSGVGDGYTF
TRBV4-1	TRBD1	-	TRBJ1-2	TGCGCCAGCAGCTCAACCAAGATTAGACAGGGGGACCGCTATGGCTACACCTTC	CASSSTKIRQGDRYGYTF
TRBV6-1	-	once	TRBJ1-2	TGTGCCAGCAGTGAGTACGGGAACTATGGCTACACCTTC	CASSEYGNYGYTF
TRBV28	-	once	TRBJ2-1	TGTGCCAGCAGTCGTACGGAGAGCTCCTACAATGAGCAGTTCTTC	CASSRTESSYNEQFF
TRBV7-6	-	-	TRBJ2-6	TGTGCCAGCAGCCAGGGGGGGGCCAACGTCCTGACTTTC	CASSQGGANVLTF
TRBV29-1	-	-	TRBJ2-3	TGCAGCGTTGATGCGGGGCATGAGGGGACAGATACGCAGTATTTT	CSVDAGHEGTDTQYF
TRBV28	-	few	TRBJ2-7	TGTGCCAGCACTCAGGGTCCCTACGAGCAGTACTTC	CASTQGPYEQYF
TRBV4-2	-	once	TRBJ2-1	TGTGCCAGCAGCCAACAACTAGAAAGGGTCAATGAGCAGTTCTTC	CASSQQLERVNEQFF
TRBV6-5	TRBD1	-	TRBJ1-6	TGTGCCAGCAGTCAGACAGGGGGTTATAATTCACCCCTCCACTTT	CASSQTGGYNSPLHF
TRBV11-1	-	once	TRBJ1-1	TGTGCCAGCAGCCACCCTCTGGCCCAGGGGCAAGCTTTCTTT	CASSHPLAQGQAFF
TRBV2	TRBD1	-	TRBJ2-5	TGTGCCAGCAGTGTAGGACAGGGTCTAAGAGAGACCCAGTACTTC	CASSVGQGLRETQYF
TRBV19	TRBD1	-	TRBJ1-1	TGTGCCAGTAGTCCACGGACAGGGGGAAGCACTGAAGCTTTCTTT	CASSPRTGGSTEAFF